These T cell receptor beta chains were read from a single sample in a study of vaccination and CD4 T cells after COVID-19. These receptors have no known antigen. One entry per CDR3 protein results from TCRdb running MiXCR on the PCR reads. Of 9,500 to 12,000 distinct CDR3 sequences in the sample, less than 65% were seen once. The specimen was CD4+ T cells from blood, cultured in vitro. The receptors here all came from a human donor who had recovered from COVID-19. CDR3s include the opening cysteine and the closing phenylalanine or tryptophan. Fields, in order: CDR3 protein, J gene, V gene.

CDR3 protein: CASSRKGQSSGNTIYF
J gene: TRBJ1-3
V gene: TRBV19

CDR3 protein: CASSGDSRVRGYTF
J gene: TRBJ1-2
V gene: TRBV6-1

CDR3 protein: CASSALEGRNSPLHF
J gene: TRBJ1-6
V gene: TRBV2

CDR3 protein: CASSLSRTGVYGYTF
J gene: TRBJ1-2
V gene: TRBV7-2

CDR3 protein: CSAQTAPNYGYTF
J gene: TRBJ1-2
V gene: TRBV20-1

CDR3 protein: CASRSQYRAGTEAFF
J gene: TRBJ1-1
V gene: TRBV11-2

CDR3 protein: CAWSVARGGYTF
J gene: TRBJ1-2
V gene: TRBV30

CDR3 protein: CASSQWGGTDTQYF
J gene: TRBJ2-3
V gene: TRBV3-1

CDR3 protein: CASRAGLAGVTGELFF
J gene: TRBJ2-2
V gene: TRBV6-1

CDR3 protein: CASSSGQGKFF
J gene: TRBJ2-1
V gene: TRBV12-3/TRBV12-4

CDR3 protein: CATSEDHHTEAFF
J gene: TRBJ1-1
V gene: TRBV24-1

CDR3 protein: CASSLIGKGGEKLFF
J gene: TRBJ1-4
V gene: TRBV12-3/TRBV12-4

CDR3 protein: CASRGANTEAFF
J gene: TRBJ1-1
V gene: TRBV19

CDR3 protein: CASSQDGGSPLHF
J gene: TRBJ1-6
V gene: TRBV4-1

CDR3 protein: CSARDPRANEQFF
J gene: TRBJ2-1
V gene: TRBV20-1

CDR3 protein: CSADTETEAFF
J gene: TRBJ1-1
V gene: TRBV20-1

CDR3 protein: CSARDPGGAGGELFF
J gene: TRBJ2-2
V gene: TRBV20-1

CDR3 protein: CASNNLLLAGPLIRTDTQYF
J gene: TRBJ2-3
V gene: TRBV2

CDR3 protein: CASSYQDRGYYGYTF
J gene: TRBJ1-2
V gene: TRBV6-2/TRBV6-3

CDR3 protein: CATRSRSMNTEAFF
J gene: TRBJ1-1
V gene: TRBV15

CDR3 protein: CASSLGRFNEKLFF
J gene: TRBJ1-4
V gene: TRBV7-8

CDR3 protein: CASSDGWASGGDTQYF
J gene: TRBJ2-3
V gene: TRBV7-9

CDR3 protein: CASSSGLAGFQETQYF
J gene: TRBJ2-5
V gene: TRBV11-2

CDR3 protein: CASSLFSEAFF
J gene: TRBJ1-1
V gene: TRBV5-8

CDR3 protein: CASSFGGQSYEQYF
J gene: TRBJ2-7
V gene: TRBV5-1

CDR3 protein: CAARGISGTSGVRGGTQYF
J gene: TRBJ2-3
V gene: TRBV19

CDR3 protein: CASSSVRDTEAFF
J gene: TRBJ1-1
V gene: TRBV7-2

CDR3 protein: CSAPLGREGPISPLHF
J gene: TRBJ1-6
V gene: TRBV20-1

CDR3 protein: CASSARDRGGILRETQYF
J gene: TRBJ2-5
V gene: TRBV11-2

CDR3 protein: CASRPGQGEPQHF
J gene: TRBJ1-5
V gene: TRBV6-2/TRBV6-3

CDR3 protein: CASSPAKGEQYF
J gene: TRBJ2-7
V gene: TRBV6-2/TRBV6-3

CDR3 protein: CASSPGREAFF
J gene: TRBJ1-1
V gene: TRBV12-3/TRBV12-4

CDR3 protein: CSANSGRVYNEQFF
J gene: TRBJ2-1
V gene: TRBV20-1

CDR3 protein: CSARDRKAGNTEAFF
J gene: TRBJ1-1
V gene: TRBV20-1

CDR3 protein: CASTGGAVGETQYF
J gene: TRBJ2-5
V gene: TRBV2

CDR3 protein: CASGAGTGNNSPLHF
J gene: TRBJ1-6
V gene: TRBV6-1

CDR3 protein: CASSSRTGEWTEAFF
J gene: TRBJ1-1
V gene: TRBV27

CDR3 protein: CASKAEAKNIQYF
J gene: TRBJ2-4
V gene: TRBV2

CDR3 protein: CASSLGLAGTGELFF
J gene: TRBJ2-2
V gene: TRBV7-9

CDR3 protein: CASSFSLSHTEAFF
J gene: TRBJ1-1
V gene: TRBV12-3/TRBV12-4

CDR3 protein: CASSLLGQGITEAFF
J gene: TRBJ1-1
V gene: TRBV5-6

CDR3 protein: CASSFLSVQETQYF
J gene: NA
V gene: TRBV5-1

CDR3 protein: CATSSGGQVYGYTF
J gene: TRBJ1-2
V gene: TRBV15

CDR3 protein: CSVEGFFAGENIQYF
J gene: TRBJ2-4
V gene: TRBV29-1

CDR3 protein: CASSPERGEQYF
J gene: TRBJ2-7
V gene: TRBV7-9

CDR3 protein: CASSYRDRPYGYTF
J gene: TRBJ1-2
V gene: TRBV6-5

CDR3 protein: CASSIRGGKETQYF
J gene: TRBJ2-5
V gene: TRBV7-9

CDR3 protein: CASSLAGDRGGGGYTF
J gene: TRBJ1-2
V gene: TRBV7-9

CDR3 protein: CASSGAVNQPQHF
J gene: TRBJ1-5
V gene: TRBV27

CDR3 protein: CSVPKEGAGDTQYF
J gene: TRBJ2-3
V gene: TRBV20-1

CDR3 protein: CASSVGASGSAFETQYF
J gene: TRBJ2-5
V gene: TRBV9

CDR3 protein: CATSETGVGDTQYF
J gene: TRBJ2-3
V gene: TRBV24-1

CDR3 protein: CASSLDGRHNYGYTF
J gene: TRBJ1-2
V gene: TRBV7-9

CDR3 protein: CASSFTGNTEAFF
J gene: TRBJ1-1
V gene: TRBV7-9

CDR3 protein: CASSYRELVGELFF
J gene: TRBJ2-2
V gene: TRBV6-5

CDR3 protein: CASSQDGRALFF
J gene: TRBJ2-1
V gene: TRBV4-2

CDR3 protein: CASRLEGTQYF
J gene: TRBJ2-5
V gene: TRBV2

CDR3 protein: CASSPTPYEQYF
J gene: TRBJ2-7
V gene: TRBV6-1

CDR3 protein: CASSLLGGGYTF
J gene: TRBJ1-2
V gene: TRBV12-3/TRBV12-4

CDR3 protein: CASSLIQDRGGYEQYF
J gene: TRBJ2-7
V gene: TRBV27